The source of this TCR beta chain is a study of blood T cell repertoires in COVID-19. Study-wide background: COVID-19 samples collected from the United States, Italy and Spain covered acute and convalescent phases. PBMCs, B-cell-depleted T cells, or T cells provided the cDNA or gDNA that made up the material.

Deletions cut 0 bases from V and 7 bases from J, with 13 bases between. This CDR3 spans 14 amino acids. Germline values: CDR1 LGHDT, CDR2 YNNKEL (reference sequence). In the authors' methods: Estimation of nucleated cell counts relied on the amplification of reference gene primers. This table comes from immunoSEQ multiplex PCR, and its TCRdb copy is limited to in-frame clones, with some not included. The V and J calls and clone size are taken from that table; D and trimming were inferred from the DNA. The table lists approximately 58,000 clones, roughly 90% of them singletons. This chain joins TRBV3-1 (or the pseudogene TRBV3-2) and TRBJ2-7, with a weak D call TRBD2 (5 bases). This sequence was found in a woman older than 75 with active COVID-19. The specimen was peripheral blood. The CDR3 sequence: CASSQDLASSEQYF. CDR3 bases: TGTGCCAGCAGCCAAGATTTGGCTAGCTCGGAGCAGTACTTC.